This T cell receptor beta chain was obtained from a study of T cells in localized non-small cell lung cancer. With respect to this clone: The antigen remains undetermined.

Findings and limits, study-wide: Across samples, adjacent lung featured a median roughly 60 of the top 100 tumor clones.

Generated by immunoSEQ multiplex PCR, the TCRdb table keeps only in-frame clones and is missing some. Here the sample spans tens of thousands of clones, approximately 83% being singletons. CDR1 and CDR2 from the germline V gene are MDHEN and SYDVKM. The CDR3 totals 15 residues. Trimming stripped 4 bases from V and 0 bases from J, with 10 bases between. This chain uses TRBV28 with TRBJ1-3; D perhaps matches TRBD1 (5 bases). Here the sequenced sample was PBMCs, taken before any cancer treatment. The TCR was taken from a man aged 40-75 years with stage II lung adenocarcinoma. The CDR3 sequence: CASSSGPFSGNTIYF. CDR3 in DNA: TGTGCCAGCAGTTCAGGGCCCTTCTCTGGAAACACCATATATTTT.